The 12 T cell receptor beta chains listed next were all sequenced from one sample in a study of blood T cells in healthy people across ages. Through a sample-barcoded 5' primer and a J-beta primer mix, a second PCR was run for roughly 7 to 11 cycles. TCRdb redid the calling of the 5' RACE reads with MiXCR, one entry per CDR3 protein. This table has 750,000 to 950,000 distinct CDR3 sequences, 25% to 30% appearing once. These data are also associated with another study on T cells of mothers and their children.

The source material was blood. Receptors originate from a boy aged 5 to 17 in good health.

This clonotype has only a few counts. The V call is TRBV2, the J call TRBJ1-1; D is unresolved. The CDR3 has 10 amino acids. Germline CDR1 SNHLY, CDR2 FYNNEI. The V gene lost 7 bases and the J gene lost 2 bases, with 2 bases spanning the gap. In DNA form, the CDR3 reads TGTGCCAGCAAAAACACTGAAGCTTTCTTT. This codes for CASKNTEAFF.

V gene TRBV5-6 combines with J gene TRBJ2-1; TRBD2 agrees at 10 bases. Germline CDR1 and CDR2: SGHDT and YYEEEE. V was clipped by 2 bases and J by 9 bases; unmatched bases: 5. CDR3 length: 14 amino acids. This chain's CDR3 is CASSLQRGGLEQFF. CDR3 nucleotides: TGTGCCAGCAGCTTACAGCGGGGGGGCCTTGAGCAGTTCTTC.

The CDR3 spells CASRGLAGGPTDTQYF. CDR3 DNA: TGTGCCAGCAGGGGACTAGCGGGGGGACCCACAGATACGCAGTATTTT. The chain recombines TRBV11-2 with TRBJ2-3, with 15 bases matching TRBD2. The CDR3 has 16 amino acids. Looked up from germline, CDR1 is SGHAT and CDR2 is FQNNGV. Trimming at V came to 6 bases and at J to 2 bases, leaving 3 bases not matched to a gene.

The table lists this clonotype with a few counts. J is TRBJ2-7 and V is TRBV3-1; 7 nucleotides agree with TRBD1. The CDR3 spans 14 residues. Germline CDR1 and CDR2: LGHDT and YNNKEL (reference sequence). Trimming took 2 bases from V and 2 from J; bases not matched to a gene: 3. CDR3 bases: TGTGCCAGCAGCCAAAGGGACAGACCCTACGAGCAGTACTTC. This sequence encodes CASSQRDRPYEQYF.

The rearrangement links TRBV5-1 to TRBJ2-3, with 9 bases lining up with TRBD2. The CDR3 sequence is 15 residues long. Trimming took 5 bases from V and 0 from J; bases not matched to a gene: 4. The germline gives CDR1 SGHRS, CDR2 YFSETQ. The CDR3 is CASRGGGASTDTQYF. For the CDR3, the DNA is TGCGCCAGCAGGGGCGGGGGGGCCAGCACAGATACGCAGTATTTT.

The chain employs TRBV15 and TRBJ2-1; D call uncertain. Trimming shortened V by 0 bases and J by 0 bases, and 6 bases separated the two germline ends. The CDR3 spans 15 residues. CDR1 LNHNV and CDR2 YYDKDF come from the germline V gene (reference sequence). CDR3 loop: CATSREPASYNEQFF. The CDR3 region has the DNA TGTGCCACCAGCAGAGAACCAGCCTCCTACAATGAGCAGTTCTTC.

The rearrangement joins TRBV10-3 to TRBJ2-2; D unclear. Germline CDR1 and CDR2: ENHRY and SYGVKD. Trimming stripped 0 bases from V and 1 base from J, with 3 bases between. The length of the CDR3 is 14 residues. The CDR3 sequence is CAISESGNTGELFF. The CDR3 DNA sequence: TGTGCCATCAGTGAGTCGGGGAACACCGGGGAGCTGTTTTTT.

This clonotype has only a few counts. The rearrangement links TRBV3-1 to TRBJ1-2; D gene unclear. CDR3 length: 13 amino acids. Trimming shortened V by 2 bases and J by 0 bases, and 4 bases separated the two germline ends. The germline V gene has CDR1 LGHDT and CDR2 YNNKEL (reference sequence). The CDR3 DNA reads TGTGCCAGCAGCCAACCACCTAACTATGGCTACACCTTC. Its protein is CASSQPPNYGYTF.

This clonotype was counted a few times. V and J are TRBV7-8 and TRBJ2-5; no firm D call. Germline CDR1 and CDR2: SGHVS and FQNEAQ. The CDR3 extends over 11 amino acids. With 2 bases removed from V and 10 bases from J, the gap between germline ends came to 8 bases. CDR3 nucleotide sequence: TGTGCCAGCAGCTTACGAGACGGCCAGTACTTC. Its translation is CASSLRDGQYF.

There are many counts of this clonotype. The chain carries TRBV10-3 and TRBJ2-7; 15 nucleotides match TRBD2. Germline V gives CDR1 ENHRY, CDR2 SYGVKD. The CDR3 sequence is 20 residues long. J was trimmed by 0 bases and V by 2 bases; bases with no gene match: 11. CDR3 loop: CAISEPWGLAGGQSSYEQYF. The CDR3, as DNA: TGTGCCATCAGTGAGCCGTGGGGACTAGCGGGGGGCCAAAGCTCCTACGAGCAGTACTTC.

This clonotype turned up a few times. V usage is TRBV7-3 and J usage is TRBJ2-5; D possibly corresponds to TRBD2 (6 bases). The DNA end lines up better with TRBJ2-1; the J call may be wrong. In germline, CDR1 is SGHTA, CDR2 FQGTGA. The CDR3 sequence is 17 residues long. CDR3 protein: CASSPTWQGGTYNEQFF. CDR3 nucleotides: TGTGCCAGCAGCCCCACCTGGCAGGGAGGTACCTACAATGAGCAGTTCTTC.

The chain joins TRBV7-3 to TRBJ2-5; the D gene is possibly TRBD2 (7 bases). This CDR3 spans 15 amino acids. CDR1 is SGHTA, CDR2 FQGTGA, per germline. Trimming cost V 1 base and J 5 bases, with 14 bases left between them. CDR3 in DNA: TGTGCCAGCAGCTTAAGGGCGGGGGCGGTTGAGACCCAGTACTTC. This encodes CASSLRAGAVETQYF.